This TCR beta chain was documented in a study of post-analysis software for immune sequencing data. Overall study context: Included among the disease courses, which were recorded for the cohort, were relapsing-remitting, secondary progressive and progressive-relapsing multiple sclerosis. The study, taken as a whole, reports: Controls had lower frequencies than patients of five or six TRBV segments, which included TRBV5-6, TRBV5-1 and TRBV20-1. Normalized Chao1 diversity in multiple sclerosis patients fell significantly below that of controls. F measure grouped same-batch samples tightly together.

CDR1 is MNHEY, CDR2 SMNVEV, per germline (reference sequence). V was cut by 4 bases and J by 4 bases, with 13 bases left in between. This CDR3 has 14 amino acids. TCR beta cDNA libraries had unique molecular identifiers. In TCRdb, the PCR reads were re-called with MiXCR into one record per CDR3 protein. Here the sample spans fewer than 850,000 distinct CDR3 sequences, 25% to 30% being singletons. This clonotype was recorded a few times. As yet, its antigen is unknown. The clonotype was recovered from a girl aged 5-17 years with multiple sclerosis. Specimen: blood. The chain recombines TRBV27 with TRBJ1-2; the D is unclear. The DNA of the CDR3 is TGTGCCAGCAGTTCAACAGTTGAGTTCTATGGCTACACCTTC. Its translation is CASSSTVEFYGYTF.